The present T cell receptor (beta chain) was sequenced within a study of T cells after yellow fever vaccination. TCRdb itself ran the 5' RACE reads through MiXCR, one entry per CDR3 protein. The sample contains roughly 180,000 distinct CDR3 sequences, approximately 6% of which appear only once. This CDR3 is 15 amino acids long. Per the germline V gene, CDR1 is LGHNA and CDR2 is YSLEER. Trimming removed 4 bases at V and 1 base at J, with 12 bases between. The chain is built from TRBV4-3 and TRBJ2-3; D not resolved. The source material was CD4+ T cells sorted from PBMCs, sampled on the day of the first yellow fever vaccination. This TCR derives from a man aged 18 to 29 who received the YFV17D yellow fever vaccine. The CDR3 DNA is TGCGCCAGCAGCCCCCATCTGGCCCGCACAGATACGCAGTATTTT. Protein: CASSPHLARTDTQYF.